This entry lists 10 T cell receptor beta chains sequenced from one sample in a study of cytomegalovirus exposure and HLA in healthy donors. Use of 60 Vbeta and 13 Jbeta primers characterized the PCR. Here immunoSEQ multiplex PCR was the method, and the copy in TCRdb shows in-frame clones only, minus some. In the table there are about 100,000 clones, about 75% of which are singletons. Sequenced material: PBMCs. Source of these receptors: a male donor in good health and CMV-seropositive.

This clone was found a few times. The CDR3 reads CASSPSGSGGTIYF. The CDR3 coding sequence is TGTGCCAGCTCACCATCAGGGTCTGGCGGCACCATATATTTT. The J gene is TRBJ1-3, the V gene TRBV18; D may be TRBD1 (5 bases). The germline V gene has CDR1 KGHSH and CDR2 LQKENI. Between the trimmed V and J ends, which lost 2 bases and 9 bases, there was a span of 14 bases. CDR3 length: 14 amino acids.

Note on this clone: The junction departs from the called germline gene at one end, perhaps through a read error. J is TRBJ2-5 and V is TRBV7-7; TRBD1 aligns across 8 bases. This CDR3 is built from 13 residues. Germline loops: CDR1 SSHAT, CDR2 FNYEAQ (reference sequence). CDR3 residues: CASSQYRGETQYF. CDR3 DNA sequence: TGTGCTAGCAGTCAATACAGGGGGGAGACCCAGTACTTC.

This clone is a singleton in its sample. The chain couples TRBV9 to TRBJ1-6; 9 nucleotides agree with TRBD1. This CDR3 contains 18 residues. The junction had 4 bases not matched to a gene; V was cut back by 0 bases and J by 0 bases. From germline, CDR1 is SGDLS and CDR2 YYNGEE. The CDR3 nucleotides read TGTGCCAGCAGCGTAGCCCTGACAGGGGGCTCCTATAATTCACCCCTCCACTTT. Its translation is CASSVALTGGSYNSPLHF. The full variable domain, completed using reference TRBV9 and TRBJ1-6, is DSGVTQTPKHLITATGQRVTLRCSPRSGDLSVYWYQQSLDQGLQFLIQYYNGEERAKGNILERFSAQQFPDLHSELNLSSLELGDSALYFCASSVALTGGSYNSPLHFGNGTRLTVT.

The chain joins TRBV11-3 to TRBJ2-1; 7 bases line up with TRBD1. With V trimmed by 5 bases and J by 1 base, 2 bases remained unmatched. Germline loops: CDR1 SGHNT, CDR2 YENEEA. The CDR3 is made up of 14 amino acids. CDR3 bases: TGTGCCAGCAGCAGGGGGCCGTCCTACAATGAGCAGTTCTTC. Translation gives CASSRGPSYNEQFF.

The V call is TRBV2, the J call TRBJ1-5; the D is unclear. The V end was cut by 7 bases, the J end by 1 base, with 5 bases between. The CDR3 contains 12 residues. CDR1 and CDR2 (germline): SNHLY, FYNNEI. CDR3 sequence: CASTGSNQPQHF. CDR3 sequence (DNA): TGTGCCAGCACAGGAAGCAATCAGCCCCAGCATTTT.

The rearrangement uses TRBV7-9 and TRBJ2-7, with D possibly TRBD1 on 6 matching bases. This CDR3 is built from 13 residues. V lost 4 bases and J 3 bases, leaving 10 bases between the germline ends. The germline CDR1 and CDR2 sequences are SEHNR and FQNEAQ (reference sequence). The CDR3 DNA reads TGTGCCAGCAGCTCCGGGACACGCTACGAGCAGTACTTC. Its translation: CASSSGTRYEQYF.

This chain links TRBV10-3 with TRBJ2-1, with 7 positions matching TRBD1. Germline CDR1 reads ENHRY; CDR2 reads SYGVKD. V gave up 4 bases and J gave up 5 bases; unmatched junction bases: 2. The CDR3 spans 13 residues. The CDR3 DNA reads TGTGCCATCAGTGTGGGGACAGACAATGAGCAGTTCTTC. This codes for CAISVGTDNEQFF.

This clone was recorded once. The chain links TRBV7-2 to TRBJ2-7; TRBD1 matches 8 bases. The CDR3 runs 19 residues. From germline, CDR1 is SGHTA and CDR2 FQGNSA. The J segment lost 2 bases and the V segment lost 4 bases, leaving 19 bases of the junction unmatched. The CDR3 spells CASSSRGQAIRDTPYEQYF. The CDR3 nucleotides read TGTGCCAGCAGCTCACGGGGACAGGCCATTCGCGATACCCCCTACGAGCAGTACTTC.

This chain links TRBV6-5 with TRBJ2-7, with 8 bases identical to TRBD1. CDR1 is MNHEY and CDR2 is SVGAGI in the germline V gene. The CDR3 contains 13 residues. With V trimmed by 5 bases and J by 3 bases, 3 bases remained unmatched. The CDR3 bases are TGTGCCAGCAGTATCGGACAGGGCTACGAGCAGTACTTC. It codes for CASSIGQGYEQYF.

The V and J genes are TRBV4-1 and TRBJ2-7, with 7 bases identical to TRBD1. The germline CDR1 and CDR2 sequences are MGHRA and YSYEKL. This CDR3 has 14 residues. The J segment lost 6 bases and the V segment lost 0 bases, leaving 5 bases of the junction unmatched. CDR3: CASSQDRGRGEQYF. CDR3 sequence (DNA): TGCGCCAGCAGCCAAGATAGGGGGCGCGGCGAGCAGTACTTC.